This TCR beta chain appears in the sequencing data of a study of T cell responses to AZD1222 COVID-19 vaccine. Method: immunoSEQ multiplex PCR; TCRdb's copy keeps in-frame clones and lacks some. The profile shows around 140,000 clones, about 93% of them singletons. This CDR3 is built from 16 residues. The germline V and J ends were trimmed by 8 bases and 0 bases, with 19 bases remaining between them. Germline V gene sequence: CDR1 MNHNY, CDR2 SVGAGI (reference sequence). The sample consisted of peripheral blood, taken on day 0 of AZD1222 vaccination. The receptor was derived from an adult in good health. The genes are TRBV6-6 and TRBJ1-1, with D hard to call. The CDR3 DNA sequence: TGTGCCAGCTGGGGTACATTTGAACCGTTGAACACTGAAGCTTTCTTT. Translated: CASWGTFEPLNTEAFF.